The clone carrying this TCR beta chain appeared many times. Its antigen is currently unknown. The investigators amplified TCR beta CDR3 regions from RNA transcripts. TCR CDR3 regions were first amplified by RT-PCR with HTBI primers. TCRdb re-called the multiplex PCR reads with MiXCR, one entry per CDR3 protein. The sample gives almost 350,000 distinct CDR3 sequences, 18% of which show up once; 15% to 17% is in the top ten. This sample was included in a study of T cells in Graves' hyperthyroidism and ophthalmopathy. As for the study in general: Any treatment followed the collection of peripheral blood at initial diagnosis.

Overall study results and limits: Expanded thyroid clonotypes (above 0.001) were mostly also found in blood.

Sequences were obtained from blood. This sequence originates from a woman in her thirties or forties with Graves' ophthalmopathy.

The CDR3 sequence is CASSRKDTYEQYF. The DNA of the CDR3 is TGTGCCAGCAGCCGAAAAGATACCTACGAGCAGTACTTC. V is TRBV6-5 and J is TRBJ2-7, with D uncertain. V was cut by 6 bases and J by 2 bases, with 11 bases left in between. The CDR3 is made up of 13 amino acids. Germline V gene data show CDR1 as MNHEY and CDR2 as SVGAGI.